This entry describes one T cell receptor beta chain. What it binds is not known. TCRdb analysed the reads with MiXCR anew, one entry per CDR3 protein. The table records some 350,000 distinct CDR3 sequences, under 35% of them present only once. The data belong to a study of T cell repertoires in cytomegalovirus infection. Notes on the study in general: HLA-C-restricted CMV-specific TCR beta clonotypes were dominant in the ex vivo response.

With V trimmed by 1 base and J by 8 bases, 9 bases remained unmatched. This CDR3 has 17 amino acids. Germline CDR1 reads MNHEY; CDR2 reads SVGEGT. The genes are TRBV6-2 or TRBV6-3 and TRBJ2-1; 12 bases map to TRBD2. The clonotype was recovered from a human donor in good health (CMV status not recorded). Some clones in this sample may be carry-over from other donors' samples. This specimen consisted of cultured PBMCs, obtained from culture after CMV antigen stimulation. CDR3 residues: CASSYYGPSGGAYEQFF. As DNA, the CDR3 is TGTGCCAGCAGTTACTACGGTCCTAGCGGGGGGGCTTATGAGCAGTTCTTC.